The 21 T cell receptor beta chains given below trace back to one sample, sequenced in a study of blood T cell repertoires in COVID-19 (TCRdb year 2020). Receptor libraries were prepared by the immunoSEQ multiplex PCR assay. Imported from immuneACCESS, the table was reduced by TCRdb to in-frame sequences with V and J called. These copies leave out some clones; in studies compared against another copy, an unresolved V gene accounts for under half, and the cause of the remainder is not known. The sample yields 90,000 to 150,000 clones; roughly 84% were counted once. Of the sample, about 3.9% is held by the ten largest clones. The sample taken for sequencing was peripheral blood. These receptors were obtained from a man aged 60 to 75 with acute or convalescent COVID-19.

This chain links TRBV6-2 or TRBV6-3 with TRBJ1-2; 8 bases line up with TRBD1. Germline loops: CDR1 MNHEY, CDR2 SVGEGT. With V trimmed by 6 bases and J by 5 bases, 8 bases remained unmatched. The CDR3 contains 14 residues. The CDR3 here is CASSPGQGRYGYTF. CDR3 nucleotide sequence: TGTGCCAGCAGCCCCGGACAGGGCAGATATGGCTACACCTTC.

The count of this clone is one. This rearrangement joins TRBV28 to TRBJ1-4; no reliable D call. The V end lost 11 bases, the J end lost 5 bases, and 18 bases lay between the germline ends. The CDR3 runs to 14 residues. In germline, CDR1 is MDHEN, CDR2 SYDVKM. The CDR3 DNA is TGTGCCTCTCGCCCGCGGGCAGCGAATGAAAAACTGTTTTTT. It codes for CASRPRAANEKLFF.

This clone was observed a few times. V usage is TRBV21-1 and J usage is TRBJ1-4; whether TRBD1, the table's D call, matches the DNA was not checked. TRBV21-1 is assigned pseudogene status. The CDR3 length is 15 residues. For the CDR3, the DNA is TGTGCCAGCAGCAGGGTGCAGGGTCTTTGTGAAAAACTGTTTTTT. This codes for CASSRVQGLCEKLFF.

The genes are TRBV5-5 and TRBJ1-1; tentatively, D is TRBD1 (5 bases). CDR3 length: 15 amino acids. V lost 1 base, J lost 3 bases, and 13 bases lay in between. Germline CDR1 is SGHKS and CDR2 is YYEKEE (reference sequence). The CDR3: CASSLYRQIYTEAFF. The CDR3 nucleotides are TGTGCCAGCAGCTTGTACCGACAGATCTACACTGAAGCTTTCTTT.

V usage is TRBV10-3 and J usage is TRBJ2-2; D perhaps matches TRBD2 (6 bases). The V end was cut by 9 bases, the J end by 3 bases, with 14 bases between. CDR1 is ENHRY, CDR2 SYGVKD, per germline. The CDR3 is made up of 14 amino acids. CDR3 residues: CAMRGREDTGELFF. The CDR3 DNA follows: TGTGCCATGCGGGGCAGGGAGGACACCGGGGAGCTGTTTTTT.

To note about this clone: The same CDR3 also results from other DNA sequences found in this sample. The rearrangement joins TRBV28 to TRBJ1-1; unclear D gene. Germline values: CDR1 MDHEN, CDR2 SYDVKM. The CDR3 is 11 residues long. V was pared by 6 bases and J by 4 bases, with 6 bases between. The CDR3 here is CASSLLTEAFF. For the CDR3, the DNA is TGTGCCAGCAGCCTTCTCACTGAAGCTTTCTTT.

The J gene is TRBJ2-2, the V gene TRBV6-5, with unresolved D. Germline CDR1 reads MNHEY; CDR2 reads SVGAGI. The V end lost 2 bases, the J end lost 1 base, and 11 bases lay between the germline ends. This CDR3 comprises 16 residues. This chain's CDR3 is CASSYSAGKNTGELFF. The CDR3, as DNA: TGTGCCAGCAGTTACAGTGCAGGAAAGAACACCGGGGAGCTGTTTTTT.

The chain uses TRBV6-5 and TRBJ2-3, with a tentative D call TRBD2 (6 bases). Germline V gives CDR1 MNHEY, CDR2 SVGAGI. Trimming removed 1 base from V and 5 bases from J, with 13 bases in between. The CDR3 extends over 15 amino acids. CDR3 protein: CASSYWGDQGDTQYF. In nucleotides, the CDR3 is TGTGCCAGCAGTTACTGGGGGGACCAGGGAGATACGCAGTATTTT.

This chain uses TRBV6-5 with TRBJ2-7; TRBD1 agrees at 10 bases. J was trimmed by 0 bases and V by 5 bases; bases with no gene match: 4. The germline CDR1 and CDR2 sequences are MNHEY and SVGAGI. The CDR3 spans 15 residues. The CDR3 DNA follows: TGTGCCAGCAGTCTGGGACAGGGGTTCTCCTACGAGCAGTACTTC. This codes for CASSLGQGFSYEQYF.

The chain joins TRBV9 to TRBJ1-4; 7 nucleotides line up with TRBD1. Germline-derived CDR1 and CDR2 are SGDLS and YYNGEE. V dropped 0 bases and J dropped 7; count of bases not matched to a gene: 9. The CDR3 extends over 16 amino acids. The CDR3 sequence: CASSVDPETGREKLFF. The CDR3 DNA sequence: TGTGCCAGCAGCGTAGACCCCGAGACAGGGCGTGAAAAACTGTTTTTT.

V gene TRBV5-1 combines with J gene TRBJ2-3, with D unresolved. The CDR3 length is 13 residues. Germline V CDR1 and CDR2: SGHRS, YFSETQ. Trimming took off 4 bases at V and 9 bases at J, with 15 bases between the two ends. The CDR3 region has the DNA TGCGCCAGCAGCCCACAGACCAGAGTAACGCAGTATTTT. Translation gives CASSPQTRVTQYF.

Only a few counts were recorded for this clone. V gene TRBV11-2 combines with J gene TRBJ1-3, with 7 bases aligning to TRBD1. V trimming: 2 bases; J trimming: 9 bases; junction bases outside the gene matches: 13. Germline CDR1 SGHAT, CDR2 FQNNGV. The CDR3 runs to 16 residues. The CDR3 nucleotides read TGTGCCAGCAGCTTATTATCGGGACAGCCTGGGGGCACCATATATTTT. As protein: CASSLLSGQPGGTIYF.

The chain joins TRBV11-1 to TRBJ1-1; tentatively, D is TRBD1 (6 bases). CDR1 is SGHAT and CDR2 is FQDESV in the germline V gene (reference sequence). The CDR3 contains 14 residues. Between the trimmed V and J ends, which lost 5 bases and 1 base, there was a span of 11 bases. The CDR3 nucleotides are TGTGCCAGCAGCCTGAGGGGGGGGAACACTGAAGCTTTCTTT. It translates to CASSLRGGNTEAFF. Full variable domain (outside the CDR3, taken from reference TRBV11-1 and TRBJ1-1): EAEVAQSPRYKITEKSQAVAFWCDPISGHATLYWYRQILGQGPELLVQFQDESVVDDSQLPKDRFSAERLKGVDSTLKIQPAELGDSAMYLCASSLRGGNTEAFFGQGTRLTVV.

The CDR3 region has the DNA TGTGCCAGCAGCCACAGGGGAGAGACCCAGTACTTC. Encoded protein: CASSHRGETQYF. V is TRBV3-1 (or the pseudogene TRBV3-2) and J is TRBJ2-5, with D tentatively TRBD1 (6 bases). The CDR3 length is 12 residues. Germline CDR1 reads LGHDT; CDR2 reads YNNKEL (reference sequence). V lost 3 bases and J 4 bases, leaving 6 bases between the germline ends.

The chain uses TRBV28 and TRBJ2-5, with 7 nucleotides matching TRBD2. Germline V gene sequence: CDR1 MDHEN, CDR2 SYDVKM. CDR3 length equals 13 residues. The V gene end was trimmed by 4 bases and the J gene end by 6 bases; junction bases not matched to a gene: 5. CDR3 residues: CASSWGGLKTQYF. The CDR3 DNA follows: TGTGCCAGCAGTTGGGGGGGGTTAAAGACCCAGTACTTC.

The chain combines TRBV14 with TRBJ2-7; 8 nucleotides match TRBD1. Germline values: CDR1 SGHDN, CDR2 FVKESK. With V trimmed by 4 bases and J by 6 bases, 8 bases remained unmatched. This CDR3 has 14 residues. CDR3 sequence reads: CASSRTGTVVEQYF. CDR3 DNA sequence: TGTGCCAGCAGCCGGACAGGGACGGTGGTCGAGCAGTACTTC.

This clone was counted a single time. V usage is TRBV9 and J usage is TRBJ2-7; perhaps TRBD2 as D (6 bases). This CDR3 has 15 amino acids. The germline V gene encodes CDR1 SGDLS and CDR2 YYNGEE. V gave up 0 bases and J gave up 2 bases, with 12 bases separating them. The CDR3 reads CASSVGVSGTYEQYF. The CDR3 bases are TGTGCCAGCAGCGTAGGGGTTAGCGGCACCTACGAGCAGTACTTC.

This chain links TRBV2 with TRBJ2-3, with TRBD2 matching over 9 bases. J gave up 3 bases and V 5 bases, and 0 bases lay outside the gene matches. Germline lookup yields CDR1 SNHLY and CDR2 FYNNEI. The CDR3 consists of 13 residues. The CDR3, as DNA: TGTGCCAGCAGTCTAGCGGGAACAGATACGCAGTATTTT. The encoded protein is CASSLAGTDTQYF.

The chain recombines TRBV19 with TRBJ2-6; 7 positions agree with TRBD1. Germline loops: CDR1 LNHDA, CDR2 SQIVND (reference sequence). CDR3 length equals 16 residues. V lost 4 bases and J lost 0; bases outside the gene matches: 3. The CDR3 DNA reads as TGTGCCAGTAGTAGGGACAGCAGCTCTGGGGCCAACGTCCTGACTTTC. Its protein is CASSRDSSSGANVLTF.

As DNA, the CDR3 is TGTGCCAGTAGTATGATTTACTCAACTAATGAAAAACTGTTTTTT. Translating it yields CASSMIYSTNEKLFF. The chain has TRBV19 and TRBJ1-4; D not certain. Trimming pared 3 bases from V and 0 bases from J, leaving 8 bases between. The CDR3 is made up of 15 amino acids. From germline, CDR1 is LNHDA and CDR2 SQIVND (reference sequence).

This clone has a single count. The chain has TRBV2 and TRBJ2-3; 8 bases agree with TRBD2. CDR3 length equals 15 residues. V was clipped by 10 bases and J by 6 bases; unmatched bases: 15. CDR1 and CDR2 (germline): SNHLY, FYNNEI. The CDR3 loop reads CATQGSGTPFDTQYF. DNA of the CDR3: TGTGCCACGCAGGGTAGCGGGACCCCATTTGATACGCAGTATTTT.